Sequencing of this T cell receptor beta chain was carried out in a study of blood T cell repertoires in COVID-19. The CDR3 totals 16 residues. Germline V lookup: CDR1 MGHRA, CDR2 YSYEKL. V shed 1 base, J shed 3 bases, and the junction held 6 bases outside the gene matches. Measured with immunoSEQ multiplex PCR; TCRdb has only the in-frame clones, and not every one. Of approximately 200,000 clones detected, 84% appear once; the ten largest clones hold approximately 3%. This clonotype was obtained from a woman in her 30s who had recovered from COVID-19. Material: PBMCs or T cells enriched from blood (not recorded which). J is TRBJ2-7 and V is TRBV4-1, with 10 bases fitting TRBD1. The CDR3 reads CASSQVGTGVFYEQYF. In nucleotides, the CDR3 is TGCGCCAGCAGCCAAGTCGGGACAGGGGTTTTCTACGAGCAGTACTTC.